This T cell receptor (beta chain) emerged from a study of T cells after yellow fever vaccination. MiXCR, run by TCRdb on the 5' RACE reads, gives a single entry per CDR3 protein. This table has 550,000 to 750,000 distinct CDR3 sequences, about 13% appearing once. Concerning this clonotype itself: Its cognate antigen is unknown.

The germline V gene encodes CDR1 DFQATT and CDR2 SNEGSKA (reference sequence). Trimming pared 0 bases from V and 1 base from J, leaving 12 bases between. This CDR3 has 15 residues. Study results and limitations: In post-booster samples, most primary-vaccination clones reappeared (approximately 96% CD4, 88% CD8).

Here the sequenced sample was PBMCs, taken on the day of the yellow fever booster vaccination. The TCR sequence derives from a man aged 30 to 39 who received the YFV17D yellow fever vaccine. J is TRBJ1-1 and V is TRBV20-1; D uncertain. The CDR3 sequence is CSARDPRTSNTEAFF. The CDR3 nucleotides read TGCAGTGCTAGAGATCCTCGGACCTCGAACACTGAAGCTTTCTTT.